Described below is a single TCR beta chain sequence and its context. This entry comes from a study of blood T cell repertoires in COVID-19. Study summary: Collection of acute and convalescent COVID-19 samples took place in the United States, Italy and Spain. PBMCs, B-cell-depleted T cells, or T cells provided the cDNA or gDNA that made up the material.

As processed by the authors: The assay estimated nucleated cells by amplifying reference gene primers. Sequenced by immunoSEQ multiplex PCR; TCRdb stores in-frame clones only, minus some. Clone size and V and J calls were adopted from that table, with D and trimming inferred from the DNA. Found here are approximately 150,000 clones, 88% of them singletons; the top ten hold more than 2.5%. Germline V gene sequence: CDR1 SGHNT, CDR2 YYREEE (reference sequence). Unmatched junction bases numbered 8, after V lost 3 bases and J lost 6 bases. This CDR3 is built from 15 residues. The sample taken for sequencing was peripheral blood. This sequence originates from a human donor with COVID-19, enrolled during active disease. The donor label of this sample is uncertain. The chain recombines TRBV5-4 with TRBJ2-4; TRBD1 aligns across 8 bases. The CDR3 DNA follows: TGTGCCAGCAGCTCAGGGGACAGGCAGACAAACATTCAGTACTTC. Protein product: CASSSGDRQTNIQYF. Full variable domain (remainder filled in from reference TRBV5-4 and TRBJ2-4): ETGVTQSPTHLIKTRGQQVTLRCSSQSGHNTVSWYQQALGQGPQFIFQYYREEENGRGNFPPRFSGLQFPNYSSELNVNALELDDSALYLCASSSGDRQTNIQYFGAGTRLSVL.